The 18 T cell receptor beta chains below come from one sample, sequenced in a study of cytomegalovirus exposure and HLA in healthy donors. PCR was performed using 60 Vbeta and 13 Jbeta primers. The protocol was immunoSEQ multiplex PCR, while the TCRdb copy is restricted to in-frame clones and leaves out a portion. The data contain around 190,000 clones, about 80% of them singletons. What was sequenced was PBMCs. These receptors were obtained from a middle-aged woman in good health and CMV-seronegative.

CDR3 residues: CASSLESASYEQYF. The CDR3 DNA is TGTGCCAGCAGCTTAGAGAGTGCCTCCTACGAGCAGTACTTC. This chain uses TRBV11-3 with TRBJ2-7; D unclear. Germline CDR1 and CDR2: SGHNT and YENEEA. V dropped 0 bases and J dropped 0 bases, with 6 bases sitting between them. This CDR3 has 14 residues. Supplemented by reference TRBV11-3 and TRBJ2-7, the full variable domain reads EAGVVQSPRYKIIEKKQPVAFWCNPISGHNTLYWYLQNLGQGPELLIRYENEEAVDDSQLPKDRFSAERLKGVDSTLKIQPAELGDSAVYLCASSLESASYEQYFGPGTRLTVT.

V usage is TRBV27 and J usage is TRBJ2-3, with 9 bases that match TRBD2. Germline loops: CDR1 MNHEY, CDR2 SMNVEV (reference sequence). The junction had 2 bases not matched to a gene; V was cut back by 5 bases and J by 5 bases. CDR3 length equals 13 residues. The CDR3, as DNA: TGTGCCAGCAGTAATAGCGGGGGAGATACGCAGTATTTT. Its protein is CASSNSGGDTQYF.

This chain uses TRBV7-9 with TRBJ1-4, with 9 bases aligning to TRBD1. V lost 5 bases, J lost 7 bases, and 11 bases stayed unmatched. Germline V CDR1 and CDR2: SEHNR, FQNEAQ (reference sequence). CDR3 length: 16 amino acids. Here the CDR3 DNA reads TGTGCCAGCAGCGGATACCGGGACAGGGCGAGTGAAAAACTGTTTTTT. Encoded protein: CASSGYRDRASEKLFF.

The chain recombines TRBV4-3 with TRBJ2-3; D perhaps matches TRBD1 (5 bases). Germline assignment: CDR1 LGHNA and CDR2 YSLEER. CDR3 length: 17 amino acids. The V end lost 1 base, the J end lost 1 base, and 15 bases lay between the germline ends. DNA of the CDR3: TGCGCCAGCAGCCAAGGGTCGTGGGGCTCGGGCACAGATACGCAGTATTTT. Amino acids: CASSQGSWGSGTDTQYF.

The chain uses TRBV9 and TRBJ2-1; weak D call: TRBD1 (6 bases). Germline values: CDR1 SGDLS, CDR2 YYNGEE. V shed 0 bases and J shed 9 bases, with 25 bases lying between them. The CDR3 has 18 residues. CDR3 in amino acids: CASSVAPFGVGAGAEQFF. The CDR3 DNA follows: TGTGCCAGCAGCGTAGCTCCTTTCGGCGTGGGGGCGGGTGCTGAGCAGTTCTTC.

This chain links TRBV9 with TRBJ2-1, with 7 nucleotides matching TRBD2. V was pared by 0 bases and J by 5 bases, with 11 bases of the junction left unmatched. The CDR3 length is 17 residues. Per the germline V gene, CDR1 is SGDLS and CDR2 is YYNGEE. CDR3 in amino acids: CASSVALRGEGDNEQFF. CDR3 DNA sequence: TGTGCCAGCAGCGTAGCTCTTCGGGGGGAGGGCGACAATGAGCAGTTCTTC.

The V and J genes are TRBV6-6 and TRBJ1-2; D call uncertain. The germline gives CDR1 MNHNY, CDR2 SVGAGI (reference sequence). V was pared by 4 bases and J by 4 bases, with 4 bases between. The CDR3 runs 11 residues. For the CDR3, the DNA is TGTGCCAGCAGTTGGAGCTATGGCTACACCTTC. Translated: CASSWSYGYTF.

This clone came up a few times. The V and J genes are TRBV11-2 and TRBJ2-5; D unresolved. Germline V gene lookup returns CDR1 SGHAT and CDR2 FQNNGV. V gave up 6 bases and J gave up 5 bases, with 13 bases separating them. The CDR3 runs to 13 residues. For the CDR3, the DNA is TGTGCCAGCAGGTCGCTAACGTCGGAGACCCAGTACTTC. Encoded protein: CASRSLTSETQYF.

V gene TRBV11-3 combines with J gene TRBJ1-5; no reliable D call. V was shortened by 5 bases and J by 1 base, with 6 bases between the two germline ends. Per the germline V gene, CDR1 is SGHNT and CDR2 is YENEEA. The CDR3 is made up of 13 amino acids. CDR3 sequence reads: CASSARSNQPQHF. The CDR3, as DNA: TGTGCCAGCAGCGCACGGAGCAATCAGCCCCAGCATTTT.

V and J are TRBV13 and TRBJ1-3, with a weak D call TRBD1 (5 bases). The CDR3 is 15 amino acids. Germline CDR1 reads PRHDT; CDR2 reads FYEKMQ (reference sequence). Trimming left V 4 bases short and J 0 bases short, with 10 bases between. The CDR3 nucleotides are TGTGCCAGCAGCTCCCCGACAGACTCTGGAAACACCATATATTTT. This sequence encodes CASSSPTDSGNTIYF.

Concerning this clone itself: The same CDR3 also results from other DNA sequences found in this sample. V is TRBV25-1 and J is TRBJ2-1, with D perhaps TRBD2 (7 bases). The CDR3 has 13 amino acids. Germline V gene data show CDR1 as MGHDK and CDR2 as SYGVNS. CDR3 amino acids: CATSWGGRDEQFF. The CDR3 bases are TGTGCTACCTCGTGGGGGGGCAGAGATGAGCAGTTCTTC. Using reference TRBV25-1 and TRBJ2-1 for the parts outside the CDR3, the full variable domain is EADIYQTPRYLVIGTGKKITLECSQTMGHDKMYWYQQDPGMELHLIHYSYGVNSTEKGDLSSESTVSRIRTEHFPLTLESARPSHTSQYLCATSWGGRDEQFFGPGTRLTVL.

The CDR3 sequence: CASSLSKEATQYF. The DNA for the CDR3 is TGCGCCAGCAGCCTCTCCAAGGAGGCCACGCAGTATTTT. The chain is built from TRBV5-1 and TRBJ2-3; D may be TRBD2 (5 bases). The CDR3 covers 13 residues. The germline V gene has CDR1 SGHRS and CDR2 YFSETQ. The ends were cut back, 4 bases at V and 9 bases at J, with 15 bases in the middle.

The rearrangement joins TRBV19 to TRBJ2-7, with a weak D call TRBD1 (6 bases). CDR1 and CDR2 from the germline V gene are LNHDA and SQIVND (reference sequence). Trimming left V 1 base short and J 3 bases short, with 7 bases between. This CDR3 has 13 amino acids. CDR3 protein: CASSIARGYEQYV. CDR3 in DNA: TGTGCCAGTAGTATAGCCAGGGGCTACGAGCAGTACGTC.

The rearrangement links TRBV5-1 to TRBJ2-3, with D perhaps matching TRBD2 (6 bases). Germline V lookup: CDR1 SGHRS, CDR2 YFSETQ. V lost 5 bases and J lost 0, with 10 bases in between. The CDR3 has 14 amino acids. The CDR3 sequence: CASSPGTSTDTQYF. In DNA, the CDR3 is TGCGCCAGCAGTCCCGGGACTAGCACAGATACGCAGTATTTT.

This rearrangement joins TRBV6-6 to TRBJ1-2; no reliable D call. The CDR3 extends over 14 amino acids. Trimming removed 3 bases at V and 0 bases at J, with 8 bases between. Germline CDR1 reads MNHNY; CDR2 reads SVGAGI (reference sequence). CDR3 DNA sequence: TGTGCCAGCAGTTATGATTCAGCTAACTATGGCTACACCTTC. It is translated as CASSYDSANYGYTF.

This sequence joins TRBV11-3 and TRBJ2-4; 9 bases align to TRBD1. The CDR3 is 15 amino acids. Trimming at V came to 1 base and at J to 7 bases, leaving 5 bases not matched to a gene. Germline CDR1 is SGHNT and CDR2 is YENEEA. The CDR3 sequence: CASSLGRGTGNIQYF. CDR3 nucleotides: TGTGCCAGCAGCTTAGGGCGGGGGACAGGGAACATTCAGTACTTC.

V is TRBV5-6 and J is TRBJ2-1; 8 nucleotides agree with TRBD2. The CDR3 sequence is 15 residues long. V gave up 4 bases and J gave up 1 base; unmatched junction bases: 4. CDR1 and CDR2 (germline): SGHDT, YYEEEE. CDR3 region: CASSLGGRSYNEQFF. For the CDR3, the DNA is TGTGCCAGCAGCCTGGGCGGGAGGTCCTACAATGAGCAGTTCTTC.

The rearrangement links TRBV10-2 to TRBJ2-1; 9 nucleotides align to TRBD1. V shed 10 bases and J 6 bases; nucleotides not matched to a gene: 10. Per the germline V gene, CDR1 is WSHSY and CDR2 is SAAADI. This CDR3 is built from 14 residues. CDR3 DNA: TGCGCCACCACACGAGGGGACAGGGTCAATGAGCAGTTCTTC. It is translated as CATTRGDRVNEQFF.